This is a list of T cell receptor beta chains from one sample in a study of cytomegalovirus exposure and HLA in healthy donors. Clones were read by immunoSEQ multiplex PCR, and TCRdb kept only the in-frame ones, dropping some. In the table there are 110,000 to 150,000 clones, about 85% of which are singletons. Sequencing input: PBMCs. The receptors stem from a female donor in good health and CMV-seronegative. CDR3s include the opening cysteine and the closing phenylalanine or tryptophan.

V gene	J gene	CDR3 protein
TRBV10-3	TRBJ2-5	CAISESGQQETQYF
TRBV13	TRBJ1-3	CASSSQGSVGNTIYF
TRBV7-8	TRBJ2-7	CASSLSQGVVTEQYF
TRBV7-9	TRBJ2-3	CASSSRTSGSTDTQYF
TRBV9	TRBJ2-3	CASSLGVGGEQYF
TRBV28	TRBJ2-7	CASSSLLTGTGLYEQYF
TRBV30	TRBJ1-2	CASMGQGYGYTF
TRBV29-1	TRBJ1-2	CSFHHPGYGYTF
TRBV30	TRBJ2-7	CAWSEKGESKQYF
TRBV4-1	TRBJ1-2	CASSQQPGQSSGGYTF
TRBV7-9	TRBJ1-2	CASSLGSEKLNYGYTF
TRBV25-1	TRBJ1-1	CASRADRGDTEAFF
TRBV12-5	TRBJ1-2	CASGLNSYGYTF
TRBV5-4	TRBJ1-4	CASSLTGAKKANEKLFF
TRBV7-8	TRBJ2-1	CASSSSGAYNEQFF
TRBV7-9	TRBJ2-7	CASSSVGDEQYF
TRBV11-3	TRBJ2-7	CASSPLRDSSYEQYF